The 19 T cell receptor beta chains given below trace back to one sample, sequenced in a study of T cells in Graves' hyperthyroidism and ophthalmopathy (dated by TCRdb to about 2019). The protocol used for the library was multiplex PCR. These reads were obtained on an Illumina HiSeq 2000. The TCR beta CDR3 regions were amplified from the RNA transcripts. For the first round of RT-PCR on the TCR CDR3, the HTBI primer set was used together with the Qiagen OneStep RT-PCR kit. The public reads were reprocessed in TCRdb via fastp at Q25 and MiXCR, keeping in-frame beta chains. Each entry merges the rows of one CDR3 protein and shows their most common DNA and genes. A total of some 560,000 distinct CDR3 sequences appear in this sample, about 14% of them only once. Roughly 13% of the sample belongs to the ten largest clones. The specimen was blood. These TCRs come from a middle-aged woman with Graves' hyperthyroidism.

This clonotype appeared many times. The rearrangement uses TRBV28 and TRBJ2-7; 8 bases agree with TRBD1. The germline CDR1 and CDR2 sequences are MDHEN and SYDVKM. CDR3 length equals 15 residues. V trimming: 2 bases; J trimming: 0 bases; junction bases outside the gene matches: 3. In nucleotides, the CDR3 is TGTGCCAGCAGTTTAGCGGACAGGGCCTCCTACGAGCAGTACTTC. This codes for CASSLADRASYEQYF.

This clonotype has a count of ten or more. J is TRBJ1-1 and V is TRBV11-3, with a possible D match to TRBD1 (5 bases). Trimming removed 6 bases at V and 9 bases at J, with 14 bases between. The germline V gene encodes CDR1 SGHNT and CDR2 YENEEA. The CDR3 length is 12 residues. The CDR3 nucleotides are TGTGCCAGCAGTAGAGAGGGGAGTCAAGCTTTCTTT. It codes for CASSREGSQAFF.

This clonotype was seen at least ten times. CDR3: CASSQGQLNEKLFF. The CDR3 DNA sequence: TGTGCCAGCAGCCAAGGACAGTTAAATGAAAAACTGTTTTTT. The J gene is TRBJ1-4, the V gene TRBV7-9, with D tentatively TRBD1 (6 bases). The length of the CDR3 is 14 residues. Germline loops: CDR1 SEHNR, CDR2 FQNEAQ (reference sequence). V shed 5 bases and J shed 5 bases, with 12 bases lying between them.

CDR3 in amino acids: CASSLTDRMNTEAFF. The DNA of the CDR3 is TGTGCCAGCAGCCTAACGGACAGGATGAACACTGAAGCTTTCTTT. V gene TRBV5-4 combines with J gene TRBJ1-1; 7 bases line up with TRBD1. The CDR3 runs 15 residues. Germline CDR1 and CDR2: SGHNT and YYREEE (reference sequence). V gave up 4 bases and J gave up 0 bases; unmatched junction bases: 6. The full variable domain, rest sourced from reference TRBV5-4 and TRBJ1-1, is ETGVTQSPTHLIKTRGQQVTLRCSSQSGHNTVSWYQQALGQGPQFIFQYYREEENGRGNFPPRFSGLQFPNYSSELNVNALELDDSALYLCASSLTDRMNTEAFFGQGTRLTVV.

The sample holds many counts of this clonotype. This sequence joins TRBV7-9 and TRBJ2-3, with 9 bases aligning to TRBD2. In germline, CDR1 is SEHNR, CDR2 FQNEAQ (reference sequence). The CDR3 has 15 residues. V shed 1 base and J 7 bases; nucleotides not matched to a gene: 6. CDR3 bases: TGTGCCAGCAGCTTAGTGACTAGCGGCTGGAATACGCAGTATTTT. Translating it yields CASSLVTSGWNTQYF.

The table lists this clonotype with many counts. V usage is TRBV20-1 and J usage is TRBJ2-7; 7 positions match TRBD2. CDR1 and CDR2 from the germline V gene are DFQATT and SNEGSKA (reference sequence). This CDR3 is built from 12 residues. The J segment lost 0 bases and the V segment lost 4 bases, leaving 0 bases of the junction unmatched. CDR3 loop: CSATSGSYEQYF. Written as DNA, the CDR3 is TGCAGTGCTACTAGCGGCTCCTACGAGCAGTACTTC.

V is TRBV28 and J is TRBJ2-1; the D is unclear. CDR1 is MDHEN, CDR2 SYDVKM, per germline. The ends were cut back, 4 bases at V and 3 bases at J, with 10 bases in the middle. This CDR3 region has 14 residues. CDR3 in DNA: TGTGCCAGCAGTTACGACTCTGGCTACAATGAGCAGTTCTTC. Encoded protein: CASSYDSGYNEQFF.

The table lists this clonotype with many counts. J is TRBJ2-7 and V is TRBV6-6, with 10 bases lining up with TRBD2. The V segment lost 0 bases and the J segment 3 bases; nucleotides outside the gene matches: 2. CDR1 is MNHNY and CDR2 is SVGAGI in the germline V gene (reference sequence). There are 15 residues in the CDR3. This CDR3 reads CASSYSSGRFYEQYF. The CDR3 DNA sequence: TGTGCCAGCAGTTACTCTAGCGGGAGGTTCTACGAGCAGTACTTC.

Many counts were recorded for this clonotype. The chain uses TRBV6-1 and TRBJ1-3, with unresolved D. The CDR3 has 14 residues. Germline V CDR1 and CDR2: MNHNS, SASEGT. Deletions cut 6 bases from V and 2 bases from J, with 11 bases between. CDR3 amino acids: CASREHTTGNTIYF. DNA of the CDR3: TGTGCCAGCAGAGAACACACCACTGGAAACACCATATATTTT.

This clonotype turned up a few times. This chain uses TRBV18 with TRBJ2-4; D is perhaps TRBD2 (6 bases). This CDR3 is 16 amino acids long. Trimming took off 6 bases at V and 3 bases at J, with 18 bases between the two ends. Germline V CDR1 and CDR2: KGHSH, LQKENI. In DNA form, the CDR3 reads TGTGCCAGCTCCCTCTCGACGGGGGTGGGCAAAAACATTCAGTACTTC. It translates to CASSLSTGVGKNIQYF.

This clonotype was seen only a few times. This chain uses TRBV6-5 with TRBJ1-3; D remains ambiguous. The V end lost 3 bases, the J end lost 2 bases, and 11 bases lay between the germline ends. This CDR3 spans 15 amino acids. Germline V lookup: CDR1 MNHEY, CDR2 SVGAGI. The CDR3 DNA sequence: TGTGCCAGCAGTTATCCGTCGGAGGCTGGAAACACCATATATTTT. Translated, it gives CASSYPSEAGNTIYF.

This clonotype was recorded a few times. The chain carries TRBV7-9 and TRBJ2-6; D is perhaps TRBD1 (6 bases). Trimming stripped 5 bases from V and 1 base from J, with 27 bases between. Germline V gene data show CDR1 as SEHNR and CDR2 as FQNEAQ (reference sequence). The CDR3 has 21 residues. Here the CDR3 DNA reads TGTGCCAGCAGCCAGACCTCCTCTCGACAGGCTGCCTCTTCTGGGGCCAACGTCCTGACTTTC. This encodes CASSQTSSRQAASSGANVLTF.

Ten or more counts support this clonotype. This chain links TRBV27 with TRBJ2-7; D is perhaps TRBD1 (6 bases). The V end lost 4 bases, the J end lost 1 base, and 11 bases lay between the germline ends. The CDR3 is made up of 14 amino acids. The germline gives CDR1 MNHEY, CDR2 SMNVEV (reference sequence). Written as DNA, the CDR3 is TGTGCCAGCAGTTCCGGGACACATTCCTACGAGCAGTACTTC. It is translated as CASSSGTHSYEQYF.

This clonotype was recorded many times. The V and J genes are TRBV18 and TRBJ2-5, with D uncertain. Germline lookup yields CDR1 KGHSH and CDR2 LQKENI. The CDR3 sequence is 14 residues long. V gave up 0 bases and J gave up 1 base, with 6 bases separating them. The CDR3 DNA follows: TGTGCCAGCTCACCACCGTCAGCCCAAGAGACCCAGTACTTC. This sequence encodes CASSPPSAQETQYF.

CDR3 protein: CAWSFDRVPDTQYF. In DNA, the CDR3 is TGTGCCTGGAGCTTTGACAGGGTCCCAGATACGCAGTATTTT. The chain couples TRBV30 to TRBJ2-3; 7 positions agree with TRBD1. The germline V gene encodes CDR1 GTSNPN and CDR2 SVGIG (reference sequence). V shed 3 bases and J 4 bases; nucleotides not matched to a gene: 7. CDR3 length: 14 residues.

This clonotype was seen more than once but under ten times. This chain links TRBV19 with TRBJ2-7; 8 bases line up with TRBD2. CDR1 and CDR2 from the germline V gene are LNHDA and SQIVND (reference sequence). CDR3 length: 14 amino acids. Trimming at V came to 5 bases and at J to 3 bases, leaving 6 bases not matched to a gene. CDR3 region: CASSRPGLDYEQYF. The DNA of the CDR3 is TGTGCCAGTAGTCGACCGGGACTAGACTACGAGCAGTACTTC.

V usage is TRBV27 and J usage is TRBJ2-1, with D maybe TRBD2 (6 bases). V was clipped by 4 bases and J by 0 bases, with 10 bases between them. This CDR3 contains 15 residues. The germline V gene encodes CDR1 MNHEY and CDR2 SMNVEV (reference sequence). Here the CDR3 DNA reads TGTGCCAGCAGTTCCTATAGCGGCTCCTACAATGAGCAGTTCTTC. Protein: CASSSYSGSYNEQFF.

This clonotype was observed many times. The chain joins TRBV28 to TRBJ2-1; 9 nucleotides match TRBD2. V lost 4 bases and J lost 0; bases outside the gene matches: 13. CDR1 MDHEN and CDR2 SYDVKM come from the germline V gene. The CDR3 extends over 19 amino acids. The CDR3 reads CASSSPLGLASPSYNEQFF. The CDR3 nucleotides read TGTGCCAGCAGTTCTCCTTTAGGACTAGCGTCTCCCTCCTACAATGAGCAGTTCTTC.

This clonotype was observed once. The chain uses TRBV5-4 and TRBJ1-1, with a weak D call TRBD1 (5 bases). Germline lookup yields CDR1 SGHNT and CDR2 YYREEE (reference sequence). CDR3 length: 17 amino acids. V gave up 0 bases and J gave up 1 base, with 16 bases separating them. This CDR3 is CASSLEGRRRWNTEAFF. In nucleotides, the CDR3 is TGTGCCAGCAGCTTGGAGGGACGGAGGCGATGGAACACTGAAGCTTTCTTT.